This is a list of T cell receptor beta chains from one sample in a study of T cells in Graves' hyperthyroidism and ophthalmopathy. MiXCR, applied by TCRdb to the multiplex PCR reads, yields one record per CDR3 protein. The table records a few hundred thousand distinct CDR3 sequences, approximately 44% of them present only once. Sequenced material: peripheral blood or thyroid tissue (not recorded which). These receptors were taken from a woman between 18 and 29 years old with Graves' hyperthyroidism. Both conserved end residues are part of each CDR3. The order of the fields is clone size, D gene, J gene, V gene, CDR3 DNA, CDR3 protein. D genes are given only for firm matches. Clone size is not always given. Where it is, it says once, few, many or a class for expanded clones.

size: .
D: TRBD1
J: TRBJ1-1
V: TRBV14
DNA: TGTGCCAGCAGCCCCCCCTACAGGGGCAACACTGAAGCTTTCTTT
CDR3: CASSPPYRGNTEAFF

size: few
D: TRBD2
J: TRBJ2-7
V: TRBV2
DNA: TGTGCCAGCAGTGCTGAGCGGGAGCCCTACGAGCAGTACTTC
CDR3: CASSAEREPYEQYF

size: many
D: .
J: TRBJ2-7
V: TRBV7-9
DNA: TGTGCCAGCAGCTTAACGTCCTACGAGCAGTACTTC
CDR3: CASSLTSYEQYF

size: .
D: .
J: TRBJ1-5
V: TRBV24-1
DNA: TGTGCCAGCAGTTTAGCGGACGGCACAGATAGCAATCAGCCCCAGCATTTT
CDR3: CASSLADGTDSNQPQHF

size: few
D: TRBD1
J: TRBJ1-1
V: TRBV19
DNA: TGTGCCAGTAGAAATGGACAGGGGGGCACTGAAGCTTTCTTT
CDR3: CASRNGQGGTEAFF

size: .
D: .
J: TRBJ1-1
V: TRBV29-1
DNA: TGCAGCGTAAAGTACAGATTCATGGACACTGAAGCTTTCTTT
CDR3: CSVKYRFMDTEAFF

size: few
D: .
J: TRBJ1-1
V: TRBV7-6
DNA: TGTGCCAGCTCACCAAGGGGGGGCGATGCTTTCTTT
CDR3: CASSPRGGDAFF

size: .
D: .
J: TRBJ2-5
V: TRBV7-2
DNA: TGTGCCAGCAGCTTTATGGGGACCCAGTACTTC
CDR3: CASSFMGTQYF

size: many
D: .
J: TRBJ2-7
V: TRBV7-9
DNA: TGTGCCAGCAGCTGGACCGCAGTCTCCTACGAGCAGTACTTC
CDR3: CASSWTAVSYEQYF

size: .
D: TRBD1
J: TRBJ1-2
V: TRBV7-9
DNA: TGTGCCGGCTACAGGGGATCCTATGGCTACACCTTC
CDR3: CAGYRGSYGYTF

size: .
D: .
J: TRBJ1-1
V: TRBV25-1
DNA: TGTGCCAGCAGGGGCCCGGACAGTGACACTGAAGCTTTCTTT
CDR3: CASRGPDSDTEAFF

size: many
D: TRBD1
J: TRBJ1-2
V: TRBV19
DNA: TGTGCCAGTAAGGAGGACAGGGACTATGGCTACACCTTC
CDR3: CASKEDRDYGYTF

size: .
D: .
J: TRBJ2-5
V: TRBV10-3
DNA: TGTGCCATCAGTGAATTCGGACGGCCCCAAGAGACCCAGTACTTC
CDR3: CAISEFGRPQETQYF

size: .
D: TRBD2
J: TRBJ2-5
V: TRBV7-9
DNA: TGTGCCAGCAGATTTGGACTAGAAGAGACCCAGTACTTC
CDR3: CASRFGLEETQYF

size: .
D: .
J: TRBJ1-3
V: TRBV9
DNA: TGTGCCAGCAGCGTGGACGGACAGTTCTCTGGAAACACCATATATTTT
CDR3: CASSVDGQFSGNTIYF

size: .
D: TRBD1
J: TRBJ2-1
V: TRBV29-1
DNA: TGCAGCGCAGCCGGGACAGGGGGCGTCGAGCAGTTCTTC
CDR3: CSAAGTGGVEQFF

size: many
D: .
J: TRBJ1-2
V: TRBV7-2
DNA: TGTGCCAGCAGTTTGCAGGGGCCAAACGTTGGCTACACCTTC
CDR3: CASSLQGPNVGYTF

size: many
D: TRBD1
J: TRBJ1-6
V: TRBV12-3/TRBV12-4
DNA: TGTGCCAGCGGCACACAGGGGACGCTTTCACCCCTCCACTTT
CDR3: CASGTQGTLSPLHF

size: .
D: TRBD2
J: TRBJ2-7
V: TRBV19
DNA: TGTGCCAGTAGTCCCGGGACTAGCCGAAGCTACGAGCAGTACTTC
CDR3: CASSPGTSRSYEQYF

size: .
D: .
J: TRBJ2-2
V: TRBV6-5
DNA: TGTGCCAGCAGTTACACCGCCTTGGGGGCCGGGGAGCTGTTTTTT
CDR3: CASSYTALGAGELFF

size: .
D: .
J: TRBJ1-6
V: TRBV2
DNA: TGTGCCAGCAGTGGGACGGTGAATTCACCCCTCCACTTT
CDR3: CASSGTVNSPLHF

size: .
D: TRBD1
J: TRBJ1-2
V: TRBV12-3/TRBV12-4
DNA: TGTGCCAGCAGTGACAGGGGGAGCCCTACCCTCTATGGCTACACCTTC
CDR3: CASSDRGSPTLYGYTF

size: few
D: TRBD1
J: TRBJ2-5
V: TRBV29-1
DNA: TGCAGCGTTGAAGAGAGACAGGGGATTCTGGAGACCCAGTACTTC
CDR3: CSVEERQGILETQYF

size: .
D: .
J: TRBJ1-4
V: TRBV11-1
DNA: TGTACCAGCAGCTTTACCCCGGGAACTAATGAAAAACTGTTTTTT
CDR3: CTSSFTPGTNEKLFF

size: .
D: TRBD1
J: TRBJ1-3
V: TRBV6-1
DNA: TGTGCCAGCTCTGGGACAGGCTTATCTGGAAACACCATATATTTT
CDR3: CASSGTGLSGNTIYF

size: many
D: .
J: TRBJ2-6
V: TRBV6-6
DNA: TGTGCCAGCAGTTACTCGAGTAGCATCTCTGGGGCCAACGTCCTGACTTTC
CDR3: CASSYSSSISGANVLTF

size: .
D: .
J: TRBJ1-6
V: TRBV2
DNA: TGTGCCAGCAGGGACATTGGGAGCTCCTATAATTCACCCCTCCACTTT
CDR3: CASRDIGSSYNSPLHF

size: .
D: .
J: TRBJ2-7
V: TRBV5-4
DNA: TGTGCCAGCAGCAAGGGACCAGTAAATTTAGAGCAGTACTTC
CDR3: CASSKGPVNLEQYF